The clone carrying this T cell receptor beta chain was counted only a few times. The antigen is not known. This sample stems from a study of blood T cells in healthy people across ages. Overall study results and limits: Observed TCR beta diversity per million T cells went down as age went up. This fall followed a roughly linear course with age.

The second PCR ran about 6 to 12 cycles with a sample-barcoded 5' primer and J-beta primers. Every sample gave at least 3 million paired-end reads containing CDR3. Each CDR3 protein is one row after TCRdb ran MiXCR on the 5' RACE reads. The repertoire holds around 940,000 distinct CDR3 sequences, with roughly 50% as singletons. The ends were cut back, 4 bases at V and 8 bases at J, with 19 bases in the middle. The CDR3 consists of 15 residues. Per germline, CDR1 SGHTA and CDR2 FQGNSA. The chain employs TRBV7-2 and TRBJ2-3; D unresolved. The sequence was collected from an older woman in good health. Sequences were obtained from blood. CDR3 coding DNA: TGTGCCAGCAGCTCCGAACCCCTTAAAGTCGTTACGCAGTATTTT. This codes for CASSSEPLKVVTQYF.